This paragraph reports one TCR beta chain. Its antigen is still unknown. Sequenced by immunoSEQ multiplex PCR; TCRdb stores in-frame clones only, minus some. Altogether roughly 15,000 clones are present, over 80% being singletons, with the ten largest covering 30% to 35%. The entry originates in a study of CD4 T cells in relation to SARS-CoV-2 and coronaviruses. Across the study: TCR beta CDR3s were sequenced after 10-day antigen culture of PBMCs. The HLA restriction of the shared crossreactive spike epitopes was mapped.

The CDR3 spans 13 residues. Germline CDR1 KGHSH, CDR2 LQKENI. V was shortened by 4 bases and J by 1 base, with 6 bases between the two germline ends. Before the COVID-19 pandemic, during about 2010-2019, CD4+ T cells were taken from unexposed donors. The cells were cultured for under twelve days before CD4+ T cells were isolated. Testing used SARS-CoV-2 S/N and four cold-coronavirus spikes on unexposed-donor CD4+ T cells, cells permitting. Half the medium was replaced with IL-2 medium on days 3 and 7. This rearrangement joins TRBV18 to TRBJ2-3; no clear D gene. The TCR comes from a human donor in good health. The sample consisted of CD4+ T cells from PBMCs, cultured in vitro. The CDR3 protein is CASSRAGTDTQYF. Written as DNA, the CDR3 is TGTGCCAGCTCACGGGCAGGCACAGATACGCAGTATTTT.